This passage covers 26 T cell receptor beta chains from one sample sequenced in a study of T cell responses to AZD1222 COVID-19 vaccine. Using immunoSEQ multiplex PCR, the repertoire was profiled, and TCRdb retains in-frame clones only, with some absent. The data show some 130,000 clones, roughly nine tenths seen once. The starting material was peripheral blood, obtained on day 0 of AZD1222 vaccination. These receptors were obtained from an adult in good health.

The chain uses TRBV4-2 and TRBJ1-4; TRBD1 matches at 9 bases. The CDR3 is 15 residues long. Trimming took 4 bases from V and 6 from J; bases not matched to a gene: 6. The germline gives CDR1 LGHNA, CDR2 YNFKEQ. CDR3 sequence reads: CASSPNRGRDEKLFF. CDR3 sequence (DNA): TGTGCCAGCAGCCCGAACAGGGGGCGGGATGAAAAACTGTTTTTT.

The rearrangement joins TRBV21-1 to TRBJ2-2. TRBV21-1 is noted as a pseudogene. This CDR3 spans 15 amino acids. The CDR3 sequence is CASSRGTAATGELFF. DNA of the CDR3: TGTGCCAGCAGCAGGGGGACGGCAGCCACCGGGGAGCTGTTTTTT.

This clone is a singleton in its sample. CDR3 nucleotide sequence: TGTGCCAGCAGCTCGGACCAGAGTACGCGCTACACCTTC. This translates into CASSSDQSTRYTF. The chain joins TRBV7-3 to TRBJ1-2; D is undetermined. V lost 4 bases to trimming and J lost 9 bases, with 15 bases between them. The length of the CDR3 is 13 residues. Germline CDR1 and CDR2: SGHTA and FQGTGA.

This sequence joins TRBV28 and TRBJ1-1; no reliable D call. The germline CDR1 and CDR2 sequences are MDHEN and SYDVKM. This CDR3 contains 13 residues. V was trimmed by 6 bases and J by 8 bases, leaving 16 bases between them. The CDR3 spells CASSLEDPEEAFF. The CDR3 DNA is TGTGCCAGCAGCCTCGAGGACCCAGAGGAAGCTTTCTTT.

This chain uses TRBV15 with TRBJ2-7; the D gene is possibly TRBD2 (6 bases). This CDR3 is built from 17 residues. Deletions cut 0 bases from V and 0 bases from J, with 15 bases between. Germline V gives CDR1 LNHNV, CDR2 YYDKDF (reference sequence). CDR3 sequence reads: CATSRDGGSGSSYEQYF. The CDR3 bases are TGTGCCACCAGCAGAGATGGCGGTAGCGGAAGCTCCTACGAGCAGTACTTC.

The genes are TRBV30 and TRBJ2-7; D is uncertain. In germline, CDR1 is GTSNPN, CDR2 SVGIG (reference sequence). The CDR3 consists of 15 residues. The V end was cut by 2 bases, the J end by 4 bases, with 18 bases between. CDR3 sequence: CAWSKRFGSGYEQYF. In DNA, the CDR3 is TGTGCCTGGAGTAAGAGGTTTGGTTCGGGTTACGAGCAGTACTTC.

This rearrangement joins TRBV18 to TRBJ1-4; unclear D gene. V dropped 2 bases and J dropped 4 bases, with 14 bases sitting between them. The V gene's germline CDR1 is KGHSH and CDR2 LQKENI. The CDR3 is 16 amino acids. The CDR3 protein is CASSPSLLGNNEKLFF. CDR3 sequence (DNA): TGTGCCAGCTCACCAAGTCTGCTGGGAAATAATGAAAAACTGTTTTTT. Looking up the rest from reference TRBV18 and TRBJ1-4 gives the full variable domain: NAGVMQNPRHLVRRRGQEARLRCSPMKGHSHVYWYRQLPEEGLKFMVYLQKENIIDESGMPKERFSAEFPKEGPSILRIQQVVRGDSAAYFCASSPSLLGNNEKLFFGSGTQLSVL.

The chain uses TRBV28 and TRBJ2-6; D is unclear. Deletions cut 6 bases from V and 4 bases from J, with 13 bases between. Germline CDR1 and CDR2: MDHEN and SYDVKM. The CDR3 runs 15 residues. The CDR3 DNA is TGTGCCAGCAGCCGAATTGGGTTAGGGGCCAACGTCCTGACTTTC. It codes for CASSRIGLGANVLTF.

V is TRBV4-2 and J is TRBJ2-7; 7 bases line up with TRBD2. With 0 bases clipped from V and 2 bases from J, the junction kept 7 bases outside the gene matches. Germline values: CDR1 LGHNA, CDR2 YNFKEQ. The CDR3 totals 16 residues. In DNA form, the CDR3 reads TGTGCCAGCAGCCAAGAATCTAGCGGCAACCCCTACGAGCAGTACTTC. Translating gives CASSQESSGNPYEQYF.

The DNA of the CDR3 is TGTGCCAGCAGTTTGTCTGGACAGGTAAACACTGAAGCTTTCTTT. Its protein product is CASSLSGQVNTEAFF. The V and J genes are TRBV27 and TRBJ1-1, with 7 bases matching TRBD1. V shed 3 bases and J 2 bases; nucleotides not matched to a gene: 6. The CDR3 runs 15 residues. The germline V gene has CDR1 MNHEY and CDR2 SMNVEV (reference sequence).

The chain links TRBV30 to TRBJ2-7; 10 bases line up with TRBD2. V trimming: 3 bases; J trimming: 5 bases; junction bases outside the gene matches: 13. The CDR3 extends over 16 amino acids. Germline CDR1 and CDR2: GTSNPN and SVGIG (reference sequence). CDR3 in amino acids: CAWSLAGASGSNEQYF. CDR3 coding DNA: TGTGCCTGGAGCCTAGCAGGGGCTAGCGGGAGTAACGAGCAGTACTTC.

This chain uses TRBV5-1 with TRBJ1-2; tentatively, D is TRBD1 (6 bases). The CDR3 sequence is 14 residues long. The germline V gene has CDR1 SGHRS and CDR2 YFSETQ. V was shortened by 0 bases and J by 5 bases, with 11 bases between the two germline ends. The DNA for the CDR3 is TGCGCCAGCAGCTTGGAGGGGGATGGTTATGGCTACACCTTC. Translating gives CASSLEGDGYGYTF.

V usage is TRBV27 and J usage is TRBJ1-2, with 10 bases fitting TRBD1. J gave up 7 bases and V 8 bases, and 7 bases lay outside the gene matches. The CDR3 contains 13 residues. Germline V gene lookup returns CDR1 MNHEY and CDR2 SMNVEV (reference sequence). CDR3 in DNA: TGTGCCAGCCGGGACAGGGGATATCTTGGCTACACCTTC. It translates to CASRDRGYLGYTF.

This chain joins TRBV19 and TRBJ1-5; the match to TRBD1 covers 8 bases. The germline CDR1 and CDR2 sequences are LNHDA and SQIVND (reference sequence). V was clipped by 4 bases and J by 3 bases; unmatched bases: 2. The CDR3 runs to 14 residues. The CDR3 sequence: CASSRTGLNQPQHF. The CDR3 DNA sequence: TGTGCCAGTAGTAGGACAGGGCTCAATCAGCCCCAGCATTTT.

The chain uses TRBV12-2 and TRBJ2-2; the table's D call, TRBD1, has no DNA check behind it. TRBV12-2 is a pseudogene segment. This CDR3 has 16 residues. The CDR3 DNA is TGTGCAAGTCGCTTACCCAGGGCTAAGGACACCGGGGAGCTGTTTTTT. Translated: CASRLPRAKDTGELFF.

This rearrangement joins TRBV5-1 to TRBJ2-1; 15 bases agree with TRBD2. V gave up 3 bases and J gave up 0 bases; unmatched junction bases: 7. CDR3 length: 19 amino acids. Germline CDR1 SGHRS, CDR2 YFSETQ. In DNA form, the CDR3 reads TGCGCCAGCAGCTGGGGACTAGCGGGAGGCAAAAACTCCTACAATGAGCAGTTCTTC. Amino acid sequence: CASSWGLAGGKNSYNEQFF.

The chain joins TRBV10-3 to TRBJ2-1; TRBD2 matches at 8 bases. CDR1 is ENHRY and CDR2 is SYGVKD in the germline V gene. V gave up 4 bases and J gave up 12 bases; unmatched junction bases: 5. CDR3 size: 12 residues. DNA of the CDR3: TGTGCCATCAGTGGAACCGGGACTAGGCAGTTCTTC. It yields the protein CAISGTGTRQFF.

This chain links TRBV6-2 or TRBV6-3 with TRBJ2-7, with 11 bases fitting TRBD2. V trimming: 4 bases; J trimming: 5 bases; junction bases outside the gene matches: 10. The CDR3 contains 16 residues. Germline lookup yields CDR1 MNHEY and CDR2 SVGEGT. The CDR3 protein is CASSSGALGLADEQYF. CDR3 in DNA: TGTGCCAGCAGTTCCGGGGCTTTGGGACTAGCGGACGAGCAGTACTTC.

The rearrangement links TRBV7-6 to TRBJ2-5, with 12 bases identical to TRBD1. V was clipped by 5 bases and J by 1 base; unmatched bases: 5. In germline, CDR1 is SGHVS, CDR2 FNYEAQ. The CDR3 has 16 residues. In DNA, the CDR3 is TGTGCCAGCAGCCCCTGGGACAGGGGGCTCCAAGAGACCCAGTACTTC. It codes for CASSPWDRGLQETQYF.

This clone came up once. The V and J genes are TRBV5-4 and TRBJ2-5; TRBD1 is a possible D gene (5 bases). V shed 4 bases and J shed 0 bases, with 13 bases lying between them. CDR3 length equals 15 residues. Germline CDR1 and CDR2: SGHNT and YYREEE (reference sequence). CDR3 loop: CASSTLTGYQETQYF. Here the CDR3 DNA reads TGTGCCAGCAGCACCCTTACAGGATACCAAGAGACCCAGTACTTC. The whole variable domain, filled in from reference TRBV5-4 and TRBJ2-5, reads ETGVTQSPTHLIKTRGQQVTLRCSSQSGHNTVSWYQQALGQGPQFIFQYYREEENGRGNFPPRFSGLQFPNYSSELNVNALELDDSALYLCASSTLTGYQETQYFGPGTRLLVL.

The rearrangement links TRBV4-1 to TRBJ1-4; 10 positions match TRBD1. CDR1 is MGHRA and CDR2 is YSYEKL in the germline V gene. The J segment lost 7 bases and the V segment lost 4 bases, leaving 6 bases of the junction unmatched. CDR3 length equals 15 residues. The CDR3 region is CASSLDRGRLEKLFF. The CDR3 DNA reads as TGCGCCAGCAGCCTCGACAGGGGGCGGCTTGAAAAACTGTTTTTT.

The V and J genes are TRBV5-5 and TRBJ2-7, with D maybe TRBD2 (6 bases). Germline CDR1 reads SGHKS; CDR2 reads YYEKEE (reference sequence). CDR3 length: 13 amino acids. V was clipped by 3 bases and J by 6 bases, with 13 bases between them. In nucleotides, the CDR3 is TGTGCCAGCAGCTCAGGAGGGCTTGGCGAGCAGTACTTC. This translates into CASSSGGLGEQYF.

This clone showed up just a few times. The V call is TRBV4-1, the J call TRBJ1-2; D ambiguous. CDR1 is MGHRA and CDR2 is YSYEKL in the germline V gene. This CDR3 contains 15 residues. Trimming left V 0 bases short and J 0 bases short, with 8 bases between. CDR3 sequence reads: CASSQEQSTNYGYTF. CDR3 nucleotides: TGCGCCAGCAGCCAAGAGCAGAGTACTAACTATGGCTACACCTTC.

The chain is built from TRBV6-5 and TRBJ2-1; D remains unclear. The CDR3 consists of 11 residues. Trimming removed 2 bases at V and 6 bases at J, with 2 bases between. CDR1 is MNHEY and CDR2 is SVGAGI in the germline V gene. The CDR3, as DNA: TGTGCCAGCAGTTACCTCAATGAGCAGTTCTTC. It specifies CASSYLNEQFF.

In this sample, this clone is medium-sized. The V and J genes are TRBV10-2 and TRBJ1-3; a possible D gene is TRBD1 (5 bases). CDR1 is WSHSY and CDR2 is SAAADI in the germline V gene. CDR3 size: 17 residues. Trimming left V 3 bases short and J 0 bases short, with 15 bases between. Written as DNA, the CDR3 is TGCGCCAGCAGTGAAAGACAGACTTCGAGCTCTGGAAACACCATATATTTT. This gives the protein CASSERQTSSSGNTIYF.

This clone was observed a single time. CDR3 protein: CAWSAAPRAPQHF. The CDR3 coding sequence is TGTGCCTGGAGTGCAGCGCCCCGGGCGCCCCAGCATTTT. The chain carries TRBV30 and TRBJ1-5; D remains unclear. The CDR3 consists of 13 residues. V dropped 1 base and J dropped 9 bases, with 13 bases sitting between them. Germline V lookup: CDR1 GTSNPN, CDR2 SVGIG (reference sequence).